The T cell receptor beta chain under discussion was sequenced for a study of CD8 T cells in ankylosing spondylitis. Many counts were recorded for this clonotype. Its antigen is unknown. TCRdb itself ran the 5' RACE reads through MiXCR, one entry per CDR3 protein. The sample consists of about 190,000 distinct CDR3 sequences, over 10% of them appearing once. Findings and limits, study-wide: A TCR beta motif of 7 to 9 highly homologous variants seemed to mark ankylosing spondylitis blood. The clones that were linked to disease were reported to be significantly enriched in matched synovial fluid samples from ankylosing spondylitis patients.

The CDR3 runs 15 residues. CDR1 and CDR2 from the germline V gene are SGHRS and YFSETQ. Trimming removed 4 bases at V and 1 base at J, with 14 bases between. The receptor's source is a female donor with ankylosing spondylitis or in good health (not recorded which). Input material: blood, either unsorted or a sorted T cell fraction (not recorded which). The chain carries TRBV5-1 and TRBJ2-5; tentatively, D is TRBD2 (5 bases). The CDR3 bases are TGCGCCAGCAGCGACGCTAAGGCGGGCCAAGAGACCCAGTACTTC. Translation: CASSDAKAGQETQYF.